The clone carrying this T cell receptor beta chain is a singleton in its sample. Antigen specificity is unknown. These data are taken from a study of PD-L1 blockade in urothelial cancer. Study results and caveats: Tumor-associated clones in blood expanded more at 3 weeks in durable-benefit patients.

Each PCR reaction had synthetic TCR analog templates spiked into it. Generated by immunoSEQ multiplex PCR, the TCRdb table keeps only in-frame clones and is missing some. Among about 40,000 clones listed, roughly 85% were seen once. The time point here: peripheral blood 6 weeks after treatment start. This TCR derives from a man in his 70s with urothelial cancer. The sequences come from PBMCs, collected around atezolizumab (anti-PD-L1) treatment.

CDR3 nucleotide sequence: TGCGCCAGCAGCTTGGGCGGGAGGGGGAGAAGGGAGCAGTTCTTC. Translating gives CASSLGGRGRREQFF. This chain connects TRBV5-1 to TRBJ2-1; 9 nucleotides line up with TRBD2. CDR1 is SGHRS, CDR2 YFSETQ, per germline. V shed 0 bases and J 10 bases; nucleotides not matched to a gene: 8. The CDR3 has 15 amino acids. Drawing the rest from reference TRBV5-1 and TRBJ2-1, the complete variable domain is KAGVTQTPRYLIKTRGQQVTLSCSPISGHRSVSWYQQTPGQGLQFLFEYFSETQRNKGNFPGRFSGRQFSNSRSEMNVSTLELGDSALYLCASSLGGRGRREQFFGPGTRLTVL.